This T cell receptor beta chain was identified during a study of T cells in Graves' hyperthyroidism and ophthalmopathy. This CDR3 spans 13 amino acids. Germline assignment: CDR1 DFQATT and CDR2 SNEGSKA (reference sequence). V gave up 3 bases and J gave up 1 base; unmatched junction bases: 1. Amplification of TCR beta CDR3 regions was performed using RNA transcripts as template. Initially, a first-round RT-PCR of the TCR CDR3 employed the HTBI primer set. TCRdb redid the calling of the multiplex PCR reads with MiXCR, one entry per CDR3 protein. The sample contains a few hundred thousand distinct CDR3 sequences, 18% of which appear only once. This clonotype has only a few counts. These patients, aged 18 to 65, had recently diagnosed hyperthyroidism lasting under 2 months.

The chain recombines TRBV20-1 with TRBJ2-7, with 9 bases identical to TRBD1. Sequencing was carried out using blood. The receptor was derived from a woman aged 50 to 60 with Graves' hyperthyroidism. The chain's CDR3 is CSARGQGSYEQYF. The CDR3 bases are TGCAGTGCTAGGGGACAGGGTTCCTACGAGCAGTACTTC.